The 28 T cell receptor beta chains below all came from one sample that was sequenced in a study of neurological immune-mediated disorders. Each CDR3 protein is one row after TCRdb ran MiXCR on the 5' RACE reads. Of 84,000 or so distinct CDR3 sequences listed, around a tenth were seen once; the top ten hold around 1.8%. The sample consisted of PBMCs. The receptors were sampled from a man in his forties in good health.

This clonotype came up many times. The chain couples TRBV3-1 to TRBJ2-7; no firm D call. Germline lookup yields CDR1 LGHDT and CDR2 YNNKEL (reference sequence). Trimming removed 5 bases from V and 5 bases from J, with 16 bases in between. The CDR3 has 14 residues. This CDR3 reads CASSTTTIGNEQYF. CDR3 nucleotide sequence: TGTGCCAGCAGCACAACTACTATTGGCAACGAGCAGTACTTC.

This clonotype has a count of ten or more. The V gene is TRBV9, the J gene TRBJ1-1; D gene unclear. This CDR3 region has 15 residues. Germline V CDR1 and CDR2: SGDLS, YYNGEE. Trimming left V 0 bases short and J 1 base short, with 10 bases between. The DNA for the CDR3 is TGTGCCAGCAGCGTAGGAGCCAGGCCGAACACTGAAGCTTTCTTT. This gives the protein CASSVGARPNTEAFF.

This clonotype was counted many times. The V and J genes are TRBV7-9 and TRBJ1-2; D might be TRBD1 (6 bases). V shed 5 bases and J shed 4 bases, with 11 bases lying between them. The CDR3 totals 13 residues. Germline CDR1 reads SEHNR; CDR2 reads FQNEAQ (reference sequence). The chain's CDR3 is CASSRQGPYGYTF. CDR3 nucleotides: TGTGCCAGCAGCCGTCAGGGGCCCTATGGCTACACCTTC.

This clonotype came up many times. V and J are TRBV6-5 and TRBJ2-1, with a weak D call TRBD1 (6 bases). Trimming shortened V by 8 bases and J by 4 bases, and 21 bases separated the two germline ends. Per germline, CDR1 MNHEY and CDR2 SVGAGI. The CDR3 is 16 amino acids. This CDR3 is CASPAKGEGAYNEQFF. DNA for the CDR3: TGTGCCAGCCCGGCGAAGGGGGAAGGTGCGTACAATGAGCAGTTCTTC.

This clonotype has a count of ten or more. This chain uses TRBV20-1 with TRBJ1-2, with D perhaps matching TRBD1 (6 bases). CDR3 length equals 11 residues. Deletions cut 7 bases from V and 7 bases from J, with 13 bases between. Germline loops: CDR1 DFQATT, CDR2 SNEGSKA (reference sequence). CDR3 DNA sequence: TGCAGTGTTCAGGGGTTCGCTGGCTACACCTTC. Its protein product is CSVQGFAGYTF.

This clonotype was recorded many times. The rearrangement joins TRBV15 to TRBJ1-5, with a tentative D call TRBD1 (5 bases). The CDR3 totals 16 residues. The germline V and J ends were trimmed by 1 base and 3 bases, with 13 bases remaining between them. CDR1 is LNHNV and CDR2 is YYDKDF in the germline V gene (reference sequence). CDR3 protein: CATSRGQGGPNQPQHF. CDR3 nucleotide sequence: TGTGCCACCAGCAGAGGGCAGGGAGGTCCCAATCAGCCCCAGCATTTT.

This clonotype was seen ten or more times. The chain employs TRBV29-1 and TRBJ2-5; 7 bases line up with TRBD2. CDR1 and CDR2 from the germline V gene are SQVTM and ANQGSEA. Germline trimming cut 6 bases from V and 4 bases from J; bases unmatched to any gene: 8. The CDR3 loop spans 13 amino acids. CDR3 DNA sequence: TGCAGCGTCGCCAAGGGAGGGATAGAGACCCAGTACTTC. Amino acid sequence: CSVAKGGIETQYF.

This clonotype was recorded at least ten times. This chain connects TRBV3-1 to TRBJ2-7; 9 nucleotides align to TRBD2. The J segment lost 0 bases and the V segment lost 4 bases, leaving 7 bases of the junction unmatched. Per germline, CDR1 LGHDT and CDR2 YNNKEL (reference sequence). The CDR3 has 16 amino acids. Here the CDR3 reads CASSLGLAPSSYEQYF. Written as DNA, the CDR3 is TGTGCCAGCAGCCTTGGACTAGCGCCGAGCTCCTACGAGCAGTACTTC.

This clonotype was recorded many times. This rearrangement joins TRBV7-2 to TRBJ1-5; D perhaps matches TRBD1 (6 bases). This CDR3 has 15 amino acids. Germline V gene lookup returns CDR1 SGHTA and CDR2 FQGNSA. Trimming stripped 5 bases from V and 0 bases from J, with 11 bases between. The CDR3 sequence is CASSADRYSNQPQHF. CDR3 coding DNA: TGTGCCAGCAGCGCGGACAGATATAGCAATCAGCCCCAGCATTTT. The whole variable domain, remainder taken from reference TRBV7-2 and TRBJ1-5, is GAGVSQSPSNKVTEKGKDVELRCDPISGHTALYWYRQSLGQGLEFLIYFQGNSAPDKSGLPSDRFSAERTGGSVSTLTIQRTQQEDSAVYLCASSADRYSNQPQHFGDGTRLSIL.

This clonotype came up many times. The chain couples TRBV4-2 to TRBJ2-7; 8 bases agree with TRBD2. The trim removed 3 bases at V and 5 bases at J, leaving 12 bases unmatched. The CDR3 has 16 residues. The germline V gene encodes CDR1 LGHNA and CDR2 YNFKEQ. In DNA, the CDR3 is TGTGCCAGCAGCCATACCACCCCCAGCGGGAGCCACGAGCAGTACTTC. Its translation: CASSHTTPSGSHEQYF.

This clonotype appeared many times. The chain joins TRBV20-1 to TRBJ1-2, with D uncertain. Germline V gives CDR1 DFQATT, CDR2 SNEGSKA (reference sequence). The CDR3 is made up of 14 amino acids. V was trimmed by 3 bases and J by 0 bases, leaving 11 bases between them. The CDR3 is CSASAMGTNYGYTF. The CDR3 DNA sequence: TGCAGTGCTAGCGCGATGGGGACTAACTATGGCTACACCTTC.

Only a few counts were recorded for this clonotype. This chain joins TRBV5-1 and TRBJ1-5, with 8 nucleotides matching TRBD1. Germline CDR1 reads SGHRS; CDR2 reads YFSETQ. J lost 3 bases, V lost 0 bases, and 2 bases had no gene match. This CDR3 region has 15 residues. The CDR3 coding sequence is TGCGCCAGCAGCTTGGGACAGGGGAACAATCAGCCCCAGCATTTT. Protein sequence: CASSLGQGNNQPQHF.

Many counts were recorded for this clonotype. This chain joins TRBV5-1 and TRBJ2-2; D is unclear. The CDR3 extends over 11 amino acids. Germline CDR1 and CDR2: SGHRS and YFSETQ. Deletions cut 6 bases from V and 7 bases from J, with 7 bases between. DNA of the CDR3: TGCGCCAGCACGTCGGGCGGGGAGCTGTTTTTT. It translates to CASTSGGELFF.

This clonotype came up a few times. The CDR3 protein is CASSNRGRSYEQYF. In DNA, the CDR3 is TGTGCCAGTAGTAATAGGGGCAGGAGCTACGAGCAGTACTTC. This chain connects TRBV19 to TRBJ2-7, with D possibly being TRBD1 (5 bases). Germline-derived CDR1 and CDR2 are LNHDA and SQIVND (reference sequence). The V end was cut by 4 bases, the J end by 3 bases, with 13 bases between. The CDR3 totals 14 residues.

This clonotype is a singleton in its sample. Possible read error: a much larger clone is one base away. The chain joins TRBV11-2 to TRBJ2-3, with a possible D match to TRBD2 (5 bases). Germline V gene lookup returns CDR1 SGHAT and CDR2 FQNNGV. Trimming stripped 8 bases from V and 4 bases from J, with 16 bases between. CDR3 length equals 14 residues. CDR3 sequence: CASGGSSRADTQYF. Here the CDR3 DNA reads TGTGCCAGCGGCGGGTCCTCCCGGGCAGATACGCAGTATTTT.

This clonotype has a count of ten or more. The V gene is TRBV12-3 or TRBV12-4, the J gene TRBJ2-3, with 7 bases identical to TRBD1. The CDR3 consists of 15 residues. V lost 1 base to trimming and J lost 2 bases; unmatched junction nucleotides: 3. DNA for the CDR3: TGTGCCAGCAGTTTAGAACAGGGGACCACAGATACGCAGTATTTT. This encodes CASSLEQGTTDTQYF.

The V call is TRBV7-6, the J call TRBJ2-5, with 10 positions matching TRBD2. Germline assignment: CDR1 SGHVS and CDR2 FNYEAQ. The CDR3 is made up of 21 amino acids. V shed 1 base, J shed 1 base, and the junction held 18 bases outside the gene matches. CDR3 sequence: CASSLEGDNLAGVAGQETQYF. As DNA, the CDR3 is TGTGCCAGCAGCTTAGAGGGGGACAACCTAGCGGGAGTTGCGGGCCAAGAGACCCAGTACTTC.

V usage is TRBV5-1 and J usage is TRBJ2-7, with 7 positions matching TRBD1. This CDR3 contains 17 residues. CDR1 is SGHRS, CDR2 YFSETQ, per germline. Unmatched junction bases numbered 14, after V lost 2 bases and J lost 3 bases. The CDR3 bases are TGCGCCAGCAGCTTAATAATCCTAGGGACAGAGGTCTACGAGCAGTACTTC. This translates into CASSLIILGTEVYEQYF.

This clonotype was found many times. In nucleotides, the CDR3 is TGTGCCAGCAGCCCGTGGGGGATTTTGACGCAGTATTTT. Amino acid sequence: CASSPWGILTQYF. This chain links TRBV7-2 with TRBJ2-3; possibly TRBD1 or TRBD2 for D (5 bases each). From germline, CDR1 is SGHTA and CDR2 FQGNSA. The CDR3 is 13 residues long. The V gene lost 5 bases and the J gene lost 9 bases, with 15 bases spanning the gap.

This clonotype was detected many times. V usage is TRBV6-5 and J usage is TRBJ1-3, with no clear D. The CDR3 runs 16 residues. Trimming stripped 6 bases from V and 2 bases from J, with 17 bases between. CDR1 and CDR2 (germline): MNHEY, SVGAGI. In DNA, the CDR3 is TGTGCCAGCAGCCGGACCATTAGTACTACTGGAAACACCATATATTTT. Translation gives CASSRTISTTGNTIYF.

For this clonotype: One end of the junction does not line up with germline, which may come from a read error. V and J are TRBV5-1 and TRBJ2-7; no firm D call. Germline CDR1 reads SGHRS; CDR2 reads YFSETQ. This CDR3 spans 13 amino acids. The chain's CDR3 is CAISVTPMYEQYF. In DNA form, the CDR3 reads TGCGCCATCAGCGTAACCCCAATGTACGAGCAGTACTTC.

This clonotype was recorded many times. This rearrangement joins TRBV28 to TRBJ1-6, with 8 bases identical to TRBD1. CDR1 MDHEN and CDR2 SYDVKM come from the germline V gene. The CDR3 sequence is 15 residues long. V dropped 5 bases and J dropped 5; count of bases not matched to a gene: 5. CDR3: CASSRADRDNSPLHF. The CDR3 DNA reads TGTGCCAGCAGTCGAGCGGACAGGGATAATTCACCCCTCCACTTT. Based on the CDR3 plus reference TRBV28 and TRBJ1-6, the full variable domain is DVKVTQSSRYLVKRTGEKVFLECVQDMDHENMFWYRQDPGLGLRLIYFSYDVKMKEKGDIPEGYSVSREKKERFSLILESASTNQTSMYLCASSRADRDNSPLHFGNGTRLTVT.

The chain uses TRBV30 and TRBJ1-2, with D possibly being TRBD1 (5 bases). CDR3 length: 14 amino acids. V was trimmed by 0 bases and J by 4 bases, leaving 12 bases between them. The germline V gene has CDR1 GTSNPN and CDR2 SVGIG (reference sequence). CDR3 sequence (DNA): TGTGCCTGGAGTGTACGAGGGGCCGGCTATGGCTACACCTTC. Encoded protein: CAWSVRGAGYGYTF.

This clonotype was counted ten times or more. CDR3 DNA: TGCGCCAGCAGGCTGGACTCTTATGGCTACACCTTC. Its protein product is CASRLDSYGYTF. The chain joins TRBV5-1 to TRBJ1-2; D is uncertain. Germline CDR1 is SGHRS and CDR2 is YFSETQ. CDR3 length equals 12 residues. The ends were cut back, 5 bases at V and 5 bases at J, with 10 bases in the middle. The complete variable domain, with remaining parts taken from reference TRBV5-1 and TRBJ1-2, reads KAGVTQTPRYLIKTRGQQVTLSCSPISGHRSVSWYQQTPGQGLQFLFEYFSETQRNKGNFPGRFSGRQFSNSRSEMNVSTLELGDSALYLCASRLDSYGYTFGSGTRLTVV.

This clonotype was detected a few times. Just one base apart from a much larger clone, this may be a read error. This chain joins TRBV5-1 and TRBJ1-1, with D hard to call. The CDR3 covers 13 residues. Germline CDR1 and CDR2: SGHRS and YFSETQ. Trimming stripped 4 bases from V and 1 base from J, with 8 bases between. The CDR3 region has the DNA TGCGCCAGCAGCGCGGCAGGGAACACTGAAGCTTTCTTT. Its translation: CASSAAGNTEAFF.

J is TRBJ1-1 and V is TRBV7-9; D is unresolved. The CDR3 is 16 residues long. Germline V gene lookup returns CDR1 SEHNR and CDR2 FQNEAQ (reference sequence). Trimming pared 4 bases from V and 0 bases from J, leaving 15 bases between. CDR3 nucleotide sequence: TGTGCCAGCAGCTACCCCGAAAGGGAGCTGAACACTGAAGCTTTCTTT. Its protein is CASSYPERELNTEAFF. The complete variable domain, with remaining parts taken from reference TRBV7-9 and TRBJ1-1, reads DTGVSQNPRHKITKRGQNVTFRCDPISEHNRLYWYRQTLGQGPEFLTYFQNEAQLEKSRLLSDRFSAERPKGSFSTLEIQRTEQGDSAMYLCASSYPERELNTEAFFGQGTRLTVV.

J is TRBJ2-6 and V is TRBV5-1; maybe TRBD2 (5 bases). The CDR3 is 19 amino acids. Trimming took 3 bases from V and 0 from J, leaving 19 bases between them. Germline CDR1 reads SGHRS; CDR2 reads YFSETQ. Here the CDR3 reads CASSSRTMDSISGANVLTF. The CDR3 coding sequence is TGCGCCAGCAGCTCAAGAACCATGGACTCCATCTCTGGGGCCAACGTCCTGACTTTC.

This clonotype was recorded many times. The chain employs TRBV27 and TRBJ2-7; D is unclear. Germline lookup yields CDR1 MNHEY and CDR2 SMNVEV (reference sequence). The V end was cut by 5 bases, the J end by 0 bases, with 23 bases between. CDR3 length: 18 amino acids. CDR3 region: CASSPQARRQAGSYEQYF. The CDR3 DNA follows: TGTGCCAGCAGTCCCCAGGCCCGTCGTCAGGCCGGCTCCTACGAGCAGTACTTC.